The text below deals with one T cell receptor (beta chain). What it binds is unknown. The PCR contained 60 Vbeta and 13 Jbeta primers. Authors' methods: There were around 80 million unique TCR beta chains by a later count, and approximately 11 million of them were shared. This table comes from immunoSEQ multiplex PCR, and its TCRdb copy is limited to in-frame clones, with some not included. V, J and clone size derive from that table, while D and trimming were established from the DNA sequence. The sample lists about 160,000 clones, around 77% occurring once. This CDR3 has 14 residues. Germline CDR1 and CDR2: GTSNPN and SVGIG (reference sequence). V lost 4 bases and J 5 bases, leaving 14 bases between the germline ends. This entry belongs to a study of cytomegalovirus exposure and HLA in healthy donors. Study-level points and caveats: As a later analysis showed, several of the most significant clusters appeared to be linked to common viral pathogens. Presence/absence analyses treated sequencing depth as roughly uniform across donors. The study put around 180 TCR beta chains on its list as cytomegalovirus-associated.

The genes are TRBV30 and TRBJ2-2, with D possibly matching TRBD2 (6 bases). The sequenced material came from PBMCs. The sequence was collected from a woman between 35 and 50 years old in good health and CMV-seronegative. CDR3 region: CAWMRGVSTGELFF. CDR3 in DNA: TGTGCCTGGATGCGGGGCGTGAGTACCGGGGAGCTGTTTTTT.